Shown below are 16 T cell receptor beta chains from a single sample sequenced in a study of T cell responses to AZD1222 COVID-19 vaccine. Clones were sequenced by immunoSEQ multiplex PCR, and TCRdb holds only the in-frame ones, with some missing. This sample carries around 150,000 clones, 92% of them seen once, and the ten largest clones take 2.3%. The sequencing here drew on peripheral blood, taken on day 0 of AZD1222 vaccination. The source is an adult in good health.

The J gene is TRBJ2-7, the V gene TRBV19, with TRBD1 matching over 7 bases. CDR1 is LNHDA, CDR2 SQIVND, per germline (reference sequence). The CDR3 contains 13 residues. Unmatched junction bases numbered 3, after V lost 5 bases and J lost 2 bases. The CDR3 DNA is TGTGCCAGTAGTCGGGACAGACCCTACGAGCAGTACTTC. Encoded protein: CASSRDRPYEQYF.

The CDR3 sequence is CASSLARAVGQPQHF. In nucleotides, the CDR3 is TGTGCCAGCAGCTTAGCGAGGGCAGTAGGGCAGCCCCAGCATTTT. J is TRBJ1-5 and V is TRBV7-8; D unresolved. In germline, CDR1 is SGHVS, CDR2 FQNEAQ. V lost 0 bases and J 7 bases, leaving 13 bases between the germline ends. The CDR3 has 15 residues.

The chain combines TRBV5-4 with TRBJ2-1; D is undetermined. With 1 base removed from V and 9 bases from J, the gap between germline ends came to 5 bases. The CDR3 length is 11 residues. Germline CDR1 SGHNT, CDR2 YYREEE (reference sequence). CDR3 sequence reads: CASSLNVEQFF. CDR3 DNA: TGTGCCAGCAGCTTGAACGTTGAGCAGTTCTTC.

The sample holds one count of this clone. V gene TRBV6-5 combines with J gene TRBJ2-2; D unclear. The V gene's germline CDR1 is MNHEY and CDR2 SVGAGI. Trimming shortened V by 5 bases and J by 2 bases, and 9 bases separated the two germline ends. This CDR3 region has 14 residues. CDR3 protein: CASSRTDNTGELFF. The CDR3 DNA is TGTGCCAGCAGTCGGACGGATAACACCGGGGAGCTGTTTTTT.

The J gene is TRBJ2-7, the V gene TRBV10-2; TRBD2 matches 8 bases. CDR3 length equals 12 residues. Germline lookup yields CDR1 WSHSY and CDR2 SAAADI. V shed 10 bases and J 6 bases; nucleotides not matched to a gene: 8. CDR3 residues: CANPFTSGEQYF. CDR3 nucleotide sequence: TGCGCCAACCCATTTACTAGCGGCGAGCAGTACTTC.

The CDR3 nucleotides are TGTGCCAGCAGCTTAGCAGACTACTCGGATACGCAGTATTTT. It translates to CASSLADYSDTQYF. The chain uses TRBV7-9 and TRBJ2-3; D perhaps matches TRBD2 (5 bases). The CDR3 length is 14 residues. Trimming left V 0 bases short and J 6 bases short, with 10 bases between. The germline V gene has CDR1 SEHNR and CDR2 FQNEAQ (reference sequence).

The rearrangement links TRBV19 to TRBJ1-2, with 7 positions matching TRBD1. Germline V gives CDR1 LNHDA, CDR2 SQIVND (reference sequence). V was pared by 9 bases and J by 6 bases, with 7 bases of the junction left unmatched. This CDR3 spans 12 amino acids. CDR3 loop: CASTDRVDGYTF. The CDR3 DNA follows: TGTGCCAGCACTGACAGGGTGGATGGCTACACCTTC.

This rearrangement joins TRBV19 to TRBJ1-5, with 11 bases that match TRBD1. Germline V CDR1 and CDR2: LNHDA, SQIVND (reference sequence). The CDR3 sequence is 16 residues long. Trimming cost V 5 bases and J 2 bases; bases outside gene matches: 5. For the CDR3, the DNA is TGTGCCAGTAGTCCTTCGGACAGGGGGCGCAATCAGCCCCAGCATTTT. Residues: CASSPSDRGRNQPQHF.

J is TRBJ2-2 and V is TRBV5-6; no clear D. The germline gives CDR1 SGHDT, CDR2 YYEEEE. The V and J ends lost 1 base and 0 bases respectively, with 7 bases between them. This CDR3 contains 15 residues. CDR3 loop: CASSLLASNTGELFF. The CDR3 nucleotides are TGTGCCAGCAGCTTGTTGGCATCGAACACCGGGGAGCTGTTTTTT.

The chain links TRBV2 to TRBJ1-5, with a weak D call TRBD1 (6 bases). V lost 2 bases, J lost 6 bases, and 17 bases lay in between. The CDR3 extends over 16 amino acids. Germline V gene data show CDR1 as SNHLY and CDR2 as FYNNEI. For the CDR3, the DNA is TGTGCCAGCAGTGAAATCCTCAGGGGTACAAGTCAGCCCCAGCATTTT. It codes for CASSEILRGTSQPQHF. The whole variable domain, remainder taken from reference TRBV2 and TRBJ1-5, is EPEVTQTPSHQVTQMGQEVILRCVPISNHLYFYWYRQILGQKVEFLVSFYNNEISEKSEIFDDQFSVERPDGSNFTLKIRSTKLEDSAMYFCASSEILRGTSQPQHFGDGTRLSIL.

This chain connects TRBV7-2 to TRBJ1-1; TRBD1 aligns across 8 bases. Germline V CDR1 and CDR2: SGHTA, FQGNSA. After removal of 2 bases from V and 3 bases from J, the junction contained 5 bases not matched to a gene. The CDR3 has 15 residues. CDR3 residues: CASSLLHRGYTEAFF. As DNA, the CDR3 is TGTGCCAGCAGCTTACTCCACAGGGGGTACACTGAAGCTTTCTTT.

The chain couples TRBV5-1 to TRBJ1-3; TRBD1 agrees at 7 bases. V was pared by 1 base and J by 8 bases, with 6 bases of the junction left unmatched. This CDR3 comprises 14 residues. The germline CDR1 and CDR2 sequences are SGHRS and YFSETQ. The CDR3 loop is CASSLTGAMDTIYF. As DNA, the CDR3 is TGCGCCAGCAGCTTGACAGGGGCAATGGACACCATATATTTT.

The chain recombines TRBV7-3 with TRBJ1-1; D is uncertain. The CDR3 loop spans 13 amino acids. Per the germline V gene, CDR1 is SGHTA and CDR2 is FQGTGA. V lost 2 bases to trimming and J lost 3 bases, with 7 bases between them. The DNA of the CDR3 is TGTGCCAGCAGCTTATCAGTGGACACTGAAGCTTTCTTT. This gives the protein CASSLSVDTEAFF.

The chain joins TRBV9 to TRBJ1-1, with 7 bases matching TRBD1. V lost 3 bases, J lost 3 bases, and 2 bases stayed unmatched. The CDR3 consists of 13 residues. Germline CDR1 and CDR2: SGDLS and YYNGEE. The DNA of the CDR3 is TGTGCCAGCAGCGCCACAGGGGACACTGAAGCTTTCTTT. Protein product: CASSATGDTEAFF.

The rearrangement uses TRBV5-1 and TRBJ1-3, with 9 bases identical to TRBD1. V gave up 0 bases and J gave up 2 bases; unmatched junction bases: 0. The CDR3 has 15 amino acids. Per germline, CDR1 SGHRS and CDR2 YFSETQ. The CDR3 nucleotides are TGCGCCAGCAGCTTGGGGACAGGGGCTGGAAACACCATATATTTT. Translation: CASSLGTGAGNTIYF.

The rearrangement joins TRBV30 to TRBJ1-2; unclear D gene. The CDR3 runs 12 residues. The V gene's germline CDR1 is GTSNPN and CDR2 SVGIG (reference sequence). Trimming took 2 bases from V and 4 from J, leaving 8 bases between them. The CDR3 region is CAWSPAGYGYTF. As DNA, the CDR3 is TGTGCCTGGAGTCCGGCGGGCTATGGCTACACCTTC.